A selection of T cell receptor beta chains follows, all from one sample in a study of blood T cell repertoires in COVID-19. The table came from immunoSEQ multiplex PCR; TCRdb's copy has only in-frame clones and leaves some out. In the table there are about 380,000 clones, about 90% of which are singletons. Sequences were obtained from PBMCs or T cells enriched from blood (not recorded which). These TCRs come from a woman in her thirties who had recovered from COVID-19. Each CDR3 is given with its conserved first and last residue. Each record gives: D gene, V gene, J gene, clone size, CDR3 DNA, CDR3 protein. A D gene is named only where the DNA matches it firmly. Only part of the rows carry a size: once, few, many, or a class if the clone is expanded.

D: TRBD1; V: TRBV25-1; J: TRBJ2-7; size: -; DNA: TGTGCCAGCAGTGAGGTAGGACAGGGGGGAGAGCAGTACTTC; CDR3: CASSEVGQGGEQYF
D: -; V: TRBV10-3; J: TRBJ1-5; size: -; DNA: TGTGCCATCAGTGACGGACACCCAAATCAGCCCCAGCATTTT; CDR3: CAISDGHPNQPQHF
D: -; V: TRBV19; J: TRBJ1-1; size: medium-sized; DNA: TGTGCCACCACCCCCAGGACTGAAGCTTTCTTT; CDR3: CATTPRTEAFF
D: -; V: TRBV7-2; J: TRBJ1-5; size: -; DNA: TGTGCCAGCAGCGACAGCAGTGGGGGCAATCAGCCCCAGCATTTT; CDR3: CASSDSSGGNQPQHF
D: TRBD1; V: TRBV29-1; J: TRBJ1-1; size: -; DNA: TGCAGCGTTGGGGACAGGGGGCTCTCCCTTTTGAACACTGAAGCTTTCTTT; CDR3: CSVGDRGLSLLNTEAFF
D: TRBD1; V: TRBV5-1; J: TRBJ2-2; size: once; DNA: TGCGCCAGCAGCCCGGACGGGACAGGGGGCTGGACCGGGGAGCTGTTTTTT; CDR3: CASSPDGTGGWTGELFF
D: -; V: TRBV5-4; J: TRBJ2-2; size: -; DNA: TGTGCCAGCAGCTTGGGAGGGAACACCGGGGAGCTGTTTTTT; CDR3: CASSLGGNTGELFF
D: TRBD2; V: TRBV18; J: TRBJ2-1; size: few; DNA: TGTGCCAGCTCACCGATGAGTAGCGGGCTGTATAACAATGAGCAGTTCTTC; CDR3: CASSPMSSGLYNNEQFF
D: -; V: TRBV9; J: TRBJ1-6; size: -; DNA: TGTGCCAGCAGCCCGTCAGGGGACTCCTATAATTCACCCCTCCACTTT; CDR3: CASSPSGDSYNSPLHF
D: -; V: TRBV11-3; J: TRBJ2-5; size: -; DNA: TGTGCCAGCAGCTTAATGCGGGATAGCGAGACCCAGTACTTC; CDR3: CASSLMRDSETQYF
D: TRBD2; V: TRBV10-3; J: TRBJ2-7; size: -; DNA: TGTGCCATCAGTGAGCTACCCGGGACTAGCGGGGAACGTCGCTCCGAGCAGTACTTC; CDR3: CAISELPGTSGERRSEQYF
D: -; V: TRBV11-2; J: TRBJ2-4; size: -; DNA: TGTGCCAGCAGGTCCCTAAAACAAAACATTCAGTACTTC; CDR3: CASRSLKQNIQYF
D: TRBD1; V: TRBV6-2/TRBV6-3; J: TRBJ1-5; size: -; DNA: TGTGCCAGCAGTCAAAGGGGGCTTTCGGATCAGCCCCAGCATTTT; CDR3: CASSQRGLSDQPQHF
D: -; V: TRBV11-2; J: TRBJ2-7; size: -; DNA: TGTGCCAGCAGCTTAGACTATAGGGAGACTTCCTACGAGCAGTACTTC; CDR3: CASSLDYRETSYEQYF
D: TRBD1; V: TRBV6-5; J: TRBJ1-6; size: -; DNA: TGTGCCAGCAGTTGGGACAGGGGGGGCCTAGGGTCACCCCTCCACTTT; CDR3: CASSWDRGGLGSPLHF
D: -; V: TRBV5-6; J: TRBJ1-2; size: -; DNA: TGTGCCAGCAGCTTCCAAACGGGGGGCTACACCTTC; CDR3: CASSFQTGGYTF
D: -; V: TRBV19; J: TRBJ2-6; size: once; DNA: TGTGCCAGTAGCCCATCTGGGGCCAACGTCCTGACTTTC; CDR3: CASSPSGANVLTF
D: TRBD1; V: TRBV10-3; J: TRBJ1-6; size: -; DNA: TGTGCCATCAAGGGGACAGGGGGAAGGGATTCACCCCTCCACTTT; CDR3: CAIKGTGGRDSPLHF
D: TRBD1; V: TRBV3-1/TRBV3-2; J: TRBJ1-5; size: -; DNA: TGTGCCAGCAGCCAAGCGCAGGGGGAACAGCCCCAGCATTTT; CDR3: CASSQAQGEQPQHF
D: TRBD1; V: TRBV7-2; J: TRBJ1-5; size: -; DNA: TGTGCCAGCAGCGGGACAGCCAATCAGCCCCAGCATTTT; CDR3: CASSGTANQPQHF
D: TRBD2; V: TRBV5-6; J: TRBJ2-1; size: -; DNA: TGTGCCAGCAGCCCCCGGGAGGGCGGTCTTAATGAGCAGTTCTTC; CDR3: CASSPREGGLNEQFF
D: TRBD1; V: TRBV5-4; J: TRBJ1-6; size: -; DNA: TGTGCCAGCAGCTTGGTGGGACAGGGAAGATCACCCCTCCACTTT; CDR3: CASSLVGQGRSPLHF
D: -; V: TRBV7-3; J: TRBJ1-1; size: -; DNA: TGTGCCAGCAGGTCGGGGGGGAACACTGAAGCTTTCTTT; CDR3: CASRSGGNTEAFF
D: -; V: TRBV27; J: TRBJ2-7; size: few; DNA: TGTGCCAGCAGTTTATCGGACAGCTCCTACGAGCAGTACTTC; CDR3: CASSLSDSSYEQYF
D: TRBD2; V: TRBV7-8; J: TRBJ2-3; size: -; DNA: TGTGCCAGCAGCCTGGGACTAGCGCGAAGCACAGATACGCAGTATTTT; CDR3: CASSLGLARSTDTQYF
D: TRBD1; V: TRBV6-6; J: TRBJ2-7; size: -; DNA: TGTGCCAGCAGTTCTCAACCGGGACAGGGTTACAAGCAGTACTTC; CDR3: CASSSQPGQGYKQYF
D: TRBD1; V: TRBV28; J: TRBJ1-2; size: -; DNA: TGTGCCAGCAGTTCTCCTCGGACAGGGAACGGCTACACCTTC; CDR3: CASSSPRTGNGYTF
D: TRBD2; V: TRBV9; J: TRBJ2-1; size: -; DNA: TGTGCCAGCAGTACGAGCGGGGGGAACTCCTACAATGAGCAGTTCTTC; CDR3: CASSTSGGNSYNEQFF
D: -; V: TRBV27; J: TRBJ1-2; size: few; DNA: TGTGCCAGCAGTTCATCGGCAGCTAACTATGGCTACACCTTC; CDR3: CASSSSAANYGYTF
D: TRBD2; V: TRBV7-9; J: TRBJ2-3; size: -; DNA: TGTGCCAGCAGCCCGACTAGCGGGGGGTATGGAGATACGCAGTATTTT; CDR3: CASSPTSGGYGDTQYF
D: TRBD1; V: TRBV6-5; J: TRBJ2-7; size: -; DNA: TGTGCCAGCAGAGTACAGCCGGGACAGGGTTACGAGCAGTACTTC; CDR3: CASRVQPGQGYEQYF
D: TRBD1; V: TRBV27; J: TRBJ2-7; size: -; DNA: TGTGCCAGCAGACGGACAGGGGATTACGAGCAGTACTTC; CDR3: CASRRTGDYEQYF
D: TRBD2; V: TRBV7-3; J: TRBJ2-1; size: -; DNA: TGTGCCAGCAGCTTGGGGACTAGCGGGGGAAGAGACAATGAGCAGTTCTTC; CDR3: CASSLGTSGGRDNEQFF
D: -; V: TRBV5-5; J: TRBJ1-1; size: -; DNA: TGTGCCAGCAGCCCGGCGGAGGGAAAAAACACTGAAGCTTTCTTT; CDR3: CASSPAEGKNTEAFF
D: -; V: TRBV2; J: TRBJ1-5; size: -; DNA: TGTGCCAGCAGTGAGGGCAGGGGAGACAATCAGCCCCAGCATTTT; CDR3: CASSEGRGDNQPQHF
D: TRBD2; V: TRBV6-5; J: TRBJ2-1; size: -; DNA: TGTGCCAGCACCTTACTAGCGGGACGCAATGAGCAGTTCTTC; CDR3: CASTLLAGRNEQFF
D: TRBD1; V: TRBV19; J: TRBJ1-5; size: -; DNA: TGTGCCAGTAGGGGACAGGGGGTCGGAGATCAGCCCCAGCATTTT; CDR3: CASRGQGVGDQPQHF
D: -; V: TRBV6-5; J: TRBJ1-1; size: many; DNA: TGTGCCAGCAGCCCCCAAGCCGACAGGAACACTGAAGCTTTCTTT; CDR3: CASSPQADRNTEAFF
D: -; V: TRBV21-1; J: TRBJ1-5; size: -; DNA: TGTGCCAGCAGCCCGAAAGCCGCTCGGGGGCCCCAGCATTTT; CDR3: CASSPKAARGPQHF
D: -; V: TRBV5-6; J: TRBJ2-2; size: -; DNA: TGTGCCAGCCACGGACGGGGGACCGGGGAGCTGTTTTTT; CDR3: CASHGRGTGELFF
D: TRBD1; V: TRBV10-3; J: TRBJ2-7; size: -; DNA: TGTGCCATCAGTGGACAGGGACATTACGAGCAGTACTTC; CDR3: CAISGQGHYEQYF
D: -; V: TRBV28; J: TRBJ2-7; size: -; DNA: TGTGCCAGCAGTTTGGCTCCTGGCCCCTCCTACGAGCAGTACTTC; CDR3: CASSLAPGPSYEQYF
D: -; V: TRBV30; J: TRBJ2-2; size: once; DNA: TGTGCCTGGAGTTCGGTGAAGAACACCGGGGAGCTGTTTTTT; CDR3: CAWSSVKNTGELFF
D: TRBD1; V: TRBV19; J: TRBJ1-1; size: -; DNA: TGTGCCAGTAGTACCGGGACAGGGGCGAGCACTGAAGCTTTCTTT; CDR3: CASSTGTGASTEAFF
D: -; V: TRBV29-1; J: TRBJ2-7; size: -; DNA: TGCAGCGTTGAAGATGGGACTCTCTCCTACGAGCAGTACTTC; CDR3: CSVEDGTLSYEQYF
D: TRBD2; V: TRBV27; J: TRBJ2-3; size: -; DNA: TGTGCCAGCCGCCCTTGGGGGACTAGCGGGGACAGCACAGATACGCAGTATTTT; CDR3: CASRPWGTSGDSTDTQYF
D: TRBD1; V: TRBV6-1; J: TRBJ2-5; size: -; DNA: TGTGCCAGCAGTGCCTGGGACAGGGGTGATGGGGAGACCCAGTACTTC; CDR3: CASSAWDRGDGETQYF
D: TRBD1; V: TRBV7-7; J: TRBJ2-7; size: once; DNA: TGTGCTAGCAGCCGGGGGACAGGGGAGATCTACGAGCAGTACTTC; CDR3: CASSRGTGEIYEQYF
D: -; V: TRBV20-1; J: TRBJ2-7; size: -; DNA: TGCAGTGCTAGCCGGGGGGAGCAGTACTTC; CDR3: CSASRGEQYF
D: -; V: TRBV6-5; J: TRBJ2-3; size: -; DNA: TGTGCCAGCAGTTACTATCCGACAGATACGCAGTATTTT; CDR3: CASSYYPTDTQYF
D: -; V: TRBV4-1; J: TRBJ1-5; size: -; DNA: TGCGCCAGCAGCCAAAGAGGGCAGATAAATCAGCCCCAGCATTTT; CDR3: CASSQRGQINQPQHF
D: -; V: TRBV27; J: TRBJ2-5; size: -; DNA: TGTGCCAGCAGCGCGAGAGGGACCCAGTACTTC; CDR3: CASSARGTQYF
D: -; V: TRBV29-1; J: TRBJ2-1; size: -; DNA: TGCAGCACCGGACTATACAATGAGCAGTTCTTC; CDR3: CSTGLYNEQFF